The sequence of this T cell receptor (beta chain) was determined in a study of breast tumors, draining lymph nodes, adjacent tissues. General study results and limits: Compared with lymph nodes, tumors were less diverse; compared with nontumor tissue, more. Data fit most tumor T cells coming from lymph node, expanding in tumor. Tumor and nontumor repertoires were significantly more similar in luminal-like than in basal-like breast cancer.

TCRdb independently ran MiXCR on the multiplex PCR reads; one entry per CDR3 protein. The sample includes under 150,000 distinct CDR3 sequences, 15% to 20% of them seen just once. Samples came from axillary lymph nodes draining the breast cancer. V lost 3 bases, J lost 5 bases, and 7 bases lay in between. This CDR3 has 12 amino acids. Germline values: CDR1 SQVTM, CDR2 ANQGSEA. This clonotype was seen repeatedly, ten times or more. Its antigen is unknown. This TCR was sampled from a female donor with breast cancer. Some clones in this sample may be carry-over from other donors' samples. Sequencing was carried out using axillary lymph node tissue. The rearrangement joins TRBV29-1 to TRBJ2-2; the D gene is possibly TRBD1 (5 bases). CDR3 in amino acids: CSVEGRTGELFF. CDR3 sequence (DNA): TGCAGCGTTGAGGGGCGGACCGGGGAGCTGTTTTTT.